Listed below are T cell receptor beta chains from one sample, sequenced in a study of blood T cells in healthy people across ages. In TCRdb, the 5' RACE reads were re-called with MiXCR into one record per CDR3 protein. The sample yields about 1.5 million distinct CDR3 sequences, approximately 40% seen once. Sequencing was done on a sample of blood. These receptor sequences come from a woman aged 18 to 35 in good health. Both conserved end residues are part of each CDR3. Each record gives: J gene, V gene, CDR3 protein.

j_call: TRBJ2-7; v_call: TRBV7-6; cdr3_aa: CASSSTGSLYEQYF
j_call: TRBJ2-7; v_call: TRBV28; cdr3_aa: CASSLLDTPHEQYF
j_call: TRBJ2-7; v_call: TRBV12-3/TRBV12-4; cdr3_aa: CASSPATYFSYEQYF
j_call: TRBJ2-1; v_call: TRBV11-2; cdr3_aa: CASSSTSEQFF
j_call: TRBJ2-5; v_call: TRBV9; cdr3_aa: CASSVGASGRAQETQYF
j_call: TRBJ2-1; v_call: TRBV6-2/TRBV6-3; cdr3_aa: CASRLLPYEGLAGLNEQFF
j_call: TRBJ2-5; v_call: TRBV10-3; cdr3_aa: CAINSMDGETQYF
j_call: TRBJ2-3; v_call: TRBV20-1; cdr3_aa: CSAPAGGDTQYF
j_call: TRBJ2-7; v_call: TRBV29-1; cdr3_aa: CSVIPGTSGMYEQYF
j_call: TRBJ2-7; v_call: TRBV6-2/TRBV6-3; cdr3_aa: CASSLGRLRESYEQYF
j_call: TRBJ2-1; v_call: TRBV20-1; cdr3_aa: CSAPQGASEHYNEQFF
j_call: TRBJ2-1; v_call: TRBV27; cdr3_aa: CASSPFVGYAGSYNEQFF
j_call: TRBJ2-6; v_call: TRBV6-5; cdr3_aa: CAGSYPSRGQRHSGANVLTF
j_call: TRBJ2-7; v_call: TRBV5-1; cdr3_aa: CASSSRGDSFSYEQYF
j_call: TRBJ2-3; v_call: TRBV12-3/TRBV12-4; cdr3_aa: CASSPPGLSPDAQYF
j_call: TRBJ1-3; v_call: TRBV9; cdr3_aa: CASSGEQGSGNTIYF
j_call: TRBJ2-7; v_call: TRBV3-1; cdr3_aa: CASSQSVSGRSYNEQYF
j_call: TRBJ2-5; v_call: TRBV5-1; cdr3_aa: CASSLGGGLQSRETQYF
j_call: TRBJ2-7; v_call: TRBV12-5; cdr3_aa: CASGLSSYEQYF
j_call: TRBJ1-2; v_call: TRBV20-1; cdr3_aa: CSAIKEQGYGYTF
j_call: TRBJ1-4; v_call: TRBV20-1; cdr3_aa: CSARDLQGRINEKLFF
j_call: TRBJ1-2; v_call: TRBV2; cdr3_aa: CARGGGNGYTF
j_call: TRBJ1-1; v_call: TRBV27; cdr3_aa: CASSQWGGGTEAFF
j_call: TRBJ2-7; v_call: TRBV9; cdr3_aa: CASSPDPLGGEQYF
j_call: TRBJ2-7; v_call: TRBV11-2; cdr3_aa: CASSFARGNYEQYF
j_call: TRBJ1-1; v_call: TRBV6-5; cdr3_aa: CASSYSQVPTLTEAFF
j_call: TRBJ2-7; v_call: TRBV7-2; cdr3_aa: CASMLTGVTFLCEQYF
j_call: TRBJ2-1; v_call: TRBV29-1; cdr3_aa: CSVRIGLAGNYNGQFF
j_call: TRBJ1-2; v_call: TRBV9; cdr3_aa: CASSAAVRTAYGYTF